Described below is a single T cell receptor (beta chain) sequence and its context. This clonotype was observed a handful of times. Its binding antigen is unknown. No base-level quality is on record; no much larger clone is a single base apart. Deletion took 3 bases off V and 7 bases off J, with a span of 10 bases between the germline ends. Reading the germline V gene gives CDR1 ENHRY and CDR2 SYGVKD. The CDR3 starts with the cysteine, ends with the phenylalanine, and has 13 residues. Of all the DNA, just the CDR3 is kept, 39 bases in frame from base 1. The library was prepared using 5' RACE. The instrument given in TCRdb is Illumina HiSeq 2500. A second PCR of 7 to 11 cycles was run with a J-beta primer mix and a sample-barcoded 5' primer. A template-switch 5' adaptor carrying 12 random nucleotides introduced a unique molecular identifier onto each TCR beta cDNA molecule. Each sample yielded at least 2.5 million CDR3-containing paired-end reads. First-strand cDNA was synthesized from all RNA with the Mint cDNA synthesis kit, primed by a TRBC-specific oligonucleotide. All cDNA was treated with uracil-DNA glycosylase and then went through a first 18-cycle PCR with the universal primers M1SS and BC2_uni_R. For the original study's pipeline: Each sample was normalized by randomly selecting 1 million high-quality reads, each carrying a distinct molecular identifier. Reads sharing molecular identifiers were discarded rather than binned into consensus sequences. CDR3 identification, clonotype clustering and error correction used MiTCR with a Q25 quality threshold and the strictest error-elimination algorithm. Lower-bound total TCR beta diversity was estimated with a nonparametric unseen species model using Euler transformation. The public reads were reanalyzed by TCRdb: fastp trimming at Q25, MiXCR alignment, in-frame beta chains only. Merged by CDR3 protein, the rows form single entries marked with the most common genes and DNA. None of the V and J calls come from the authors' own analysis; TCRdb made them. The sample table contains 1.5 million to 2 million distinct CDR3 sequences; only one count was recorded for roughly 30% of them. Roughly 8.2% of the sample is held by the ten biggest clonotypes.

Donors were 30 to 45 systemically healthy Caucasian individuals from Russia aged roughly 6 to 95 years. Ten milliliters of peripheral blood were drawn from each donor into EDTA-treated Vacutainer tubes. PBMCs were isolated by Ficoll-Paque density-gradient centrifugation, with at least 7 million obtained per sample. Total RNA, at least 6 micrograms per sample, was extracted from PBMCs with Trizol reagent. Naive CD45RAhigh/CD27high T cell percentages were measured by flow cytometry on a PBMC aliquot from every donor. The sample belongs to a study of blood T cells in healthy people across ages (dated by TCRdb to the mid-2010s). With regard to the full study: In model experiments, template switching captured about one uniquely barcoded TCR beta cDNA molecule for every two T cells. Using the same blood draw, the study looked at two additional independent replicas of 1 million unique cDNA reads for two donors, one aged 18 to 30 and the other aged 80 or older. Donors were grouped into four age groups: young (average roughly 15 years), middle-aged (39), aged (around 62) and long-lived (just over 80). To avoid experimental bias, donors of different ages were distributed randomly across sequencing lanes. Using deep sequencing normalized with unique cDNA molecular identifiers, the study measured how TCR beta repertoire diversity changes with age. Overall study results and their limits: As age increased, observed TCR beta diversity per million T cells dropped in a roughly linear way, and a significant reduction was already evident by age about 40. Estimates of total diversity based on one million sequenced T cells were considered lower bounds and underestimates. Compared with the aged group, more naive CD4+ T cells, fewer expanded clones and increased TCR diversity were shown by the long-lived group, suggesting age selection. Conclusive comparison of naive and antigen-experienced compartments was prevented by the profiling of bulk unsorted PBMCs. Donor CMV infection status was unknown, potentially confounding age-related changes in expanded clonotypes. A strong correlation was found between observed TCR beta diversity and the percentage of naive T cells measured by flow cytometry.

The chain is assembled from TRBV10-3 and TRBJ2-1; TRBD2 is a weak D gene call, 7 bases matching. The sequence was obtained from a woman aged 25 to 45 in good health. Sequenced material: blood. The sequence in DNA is TGTGCCATCAGTGAACGGGGGGCGAATGAGCAGTTCTTC. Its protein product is CAISERGANEQFF.